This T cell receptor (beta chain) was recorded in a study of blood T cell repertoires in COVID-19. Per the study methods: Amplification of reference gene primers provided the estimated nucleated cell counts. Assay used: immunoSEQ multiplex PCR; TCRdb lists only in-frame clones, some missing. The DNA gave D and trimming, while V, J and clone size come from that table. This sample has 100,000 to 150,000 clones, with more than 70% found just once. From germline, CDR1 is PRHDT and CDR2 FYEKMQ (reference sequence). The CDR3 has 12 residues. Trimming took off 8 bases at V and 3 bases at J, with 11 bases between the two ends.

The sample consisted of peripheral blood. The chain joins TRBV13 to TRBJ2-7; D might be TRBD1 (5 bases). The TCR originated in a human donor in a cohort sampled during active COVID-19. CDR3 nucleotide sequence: TGTGCCAGCTCCTCAGGGTACTACGAGCAGTACTTC. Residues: CASSSGYYEQYF.